A single sample is the source of the 19 T cell receptor beta chains below, sequenced in a study of cytomegalovirus exposure and HLA in healthy donors. Primers for the PCR totalled 60 Vbeta and 13 Jbeta. Some clones are missing from TCRdb's copy, which holds only in-frame ones; the method was immunoSEQ multiplex PCR. In the table there are 150,000 to 200,000 clones, around 80% of which are singletons. The sequencing input was PBMCs. These receptors were obtained from a woman aged 18-35 years in good health and CMV-seronegative.

V and J are TRBV9 and TRBJ2-7; D may be TRBD2 (6 bases). CDR3 length: 14 residues. With 0 bases removed from V and 4 bases from J, the gap between germline ends came to 11 bases. Germline-derived CDR1 and CDR2 are SGDLS and YYNGEE. Written as DNA, the CDR3 is TGTGCCAGCAGCGTAGGGGCGGAGGGTTACGAGCAGTACTTC. Its translation: CASSVGAEGYEQYF.

Of note for this clone: At one of its ends the junction is not consistent with the germline gene, which may arise from a read error. The chain is built from TRBV14 and TRBJ2-3, with 7 bases matching TRBD2. The CDR3 has 13 residues. CDR1 SGHDN and CDR2 FVKESK come from the germline V gene. The CDR3 DNA is TGTGCCAGCAGCCAAGGGTATCTAGCGGCACCCAATTTT. Translation gives CASSQGYLAAPNF.

V and J are TRBV5-1 and TRBJ1-1; D is possibly TRBD1 (5 bases). The CDR3 has 11 amino acids. Per germline, CDR1 SGHRS and CDR2 YFSETQ. V dropped 5 bases and J dropped 7 bases, with 9 bases sitting between them. The CDR3 region is CASRSDSEAFF. The CDR3 DNA follows: TGCGCCAGCAGATCTGACAGTGAAGCTTTCTTT. Together with reference TRBV5-1 and TRBJ1-1, the CDR3 gives the full variable domain: KAGVTQTPRYLIKTRGQQVTLSCSPISGHRSVSWYQQTPGQGLQFLFEYFSETQRNKGNFPGRFSGRQFSNSRSEMNVSTLELGDSALYLCASRSDSEAFFGQGTRLTVV.

The chain has TRBV6-5 and TRBJ1-1; 8 bases align to TRBD1. Germline V gives CDR1 MNHEY, CDR2 SVGAGI. V lost 5 bases to trimming and J lost 5 bases; unmatched junction nucleotides: 7. CDR3 length: 14 amino acids. The CDR3 coding sequence is TGTGCCAGCAGTGACCGACAGGGGCGAACTGAAGCTTTCTTT. Amino acids: CASSDRQGRTEAFF.

This sequence joins TRBV28 and TRBJ1-1, with D possibly matching TRBD1 (5 bases). V shed 5 bases and J shed 1 base, with 14 bases lying between them. Looked up from germline, CDR1 is MDHEN and CDR2 is SYDVKM. The CDR3 totals 15 residues. CDR3: CASSALQAANTEAFF. CDR3 sequence (DNA): TGTGCCAGCAGTGCCCTACAGGCGGCGAACACTGAAGCTTTCTTT. Looking up the rest from reference TRBV28 and TRBJ1-1 gives the full variable domain: DVKVTQSSRYLVKRTGEKVFLECVQDMDHENMFWYRQDPGLGLRLIYFSYDVKMKEKGDIPEGYSVSREKKERFSLILESASTNQTSMYLCASSALQAANTEAFFGQGTRLTVV.

The gene calls are TRBV7-9 and TRBJ2-3, with 9 bases matching TRBD1. The CDR3 contains 13 residues. The trim removed 5 bases at V and 8 bases at J, leaving 5 bases unmatched. Looked up from germline, CDR1 is SEHNR and CDR2 is FQNEAQ (reference sequence). CDR3 region: CASSKDRGGTQYF. The CDR3 DNA is TGTGCCAGCAGCAAGGACAGGGGCGGTACGCAGTATTTT.

In its sample, this clone was seen a few times. V gene TRBV5-1 combines with J gene TRBJ2-1; the D is unclear. Germline CDR1 and CDR2: SGHRS and YFSETQ. The ends were cut back, 0 bases at V and 0 bases at J, with 7 bases in the middle. The CDR3 consists of 15 residues. In DNA form, the CDR3 reads TGCGCCAGCAGCTTGGACGCGGCCTCCTACAATGAGCAGTTCTTC. Translation: CASSLDAASYNEQFF.

This clone was seen once. The chain has TRBV7-9 and TRBJ1-1, with D tentatively TRBD1 (5 bases). V was cut by 2 bases and J by 5 bases, with 15 bases left in between. Germline V gene data show CDR1 as SEHNR and CDR2 as FQNEAQ (reference sequence). This CDR3 has 15 residues. In DNA form, the CDR3 reads TGTGCCAGCAGCTTATGGTCTCCAGGGCTAACTGAAGCTTTCTTT. It encodes CASSLWSPGLTEAFF. Looking up the rest from reference TRBV7-9 and TRBJ1-1 gives the full variable domain: DTGVSQNPRHKITKRGQNVTFRCDPISEHNRLYWYRQTLGQGPEFLTYFQNEAQLEKSRLLSDRFSAERPKGSFSTLEIQRTEQGDSAMYLCASSLWSPGLTEAFFGQGTRLTVV.

This rearrangement joins TRBV13 to TRBJ2-7; D uncertain. V lost 5 bases and J lost 3, with 11 bases in between. The CDR3 extends over 13 amino acids. Germline V gene lookup returns CDR1 PRHDT and CDR2 FYEKMQ (reference sequence). CDR3 bases: TGTGCCAGCAGCATGAGCGTTAACTACGAGCAGTACGTC. Amino acid sequence: CASSMSVNYEQYV.

The genes are TRBV19 and TRBJ1-2, with D perhaps matching TRBD1 (5 bases). Trimming shortened V by 5 bases and J by 8 bases, and 21 bases separated the two germline ends. CDR3 length equals 15 residues. Per the germline V gene, CDR1 is LNHDA and CDR2 is SQIVND (reference sequence). The CDR3 reads CASSVPDTDMGGYTF. The DNA for the CDR3 is TGTGCCAGTAGTGTTCCGGACACGGACATGGGCGGCTACACCTTC.

The chain carries TRBV7-2 and TRBJ2-4; the D gene is possibly TRBD2 (6 bases). V dropped 6 bases and J dropped 5 bases, with 14 bases sitting between them. The CDR3 extends over 14 amino acids. Germline CDR1 is SGHTA and CDR2 is FQGNSA. The CDR3 bases are TGTGCCAGCAGTGGGGCGGGATTTCAAAACATTCAGTACTTC. Translated: CASSGAGFQNIQYF.

V is TRBV27 and J is TRBJ2-1; TRBD1 matches at 12 bases. CDR3 size: 21 residues. Trimming at V came to 0 bases and at J to 0 bases, leaving 12 bases not matched to a gene. In germline, CDR1 is MNHEY, CDR2 SMNVEV (reference sequence). For the CDR3, the DNA is TGTGCCAGCAGTTTATCGGGGACAGGGGGCTACCTAGTCTACTCCTACAATGAGCAGTTCTTC. Translation: CASSLSGTGGYLVYSYNEQFF.

The table lists this clone with a count of one. J is TRBJ2-1 and V is TRBV19, with 7 nucleotides matching TRBD2. This CDR3 is 15 amino acids long. V lost 6 bases and J lost 7; bases outside the gene matches: 12. The germline CDR1 and CDR2 sequences are LNHDA and SQIVND (reference sequence). Here the CDR3 DNA reads TGTGCCAGTAGCCCCCTCGCGGGAGTGAAGAATGAGCAGTTCTTC. Its protein product is CASSPLAGVKNEQFF.

J is TRBJ1-3 and V is TRBV4-2; no clear D gene. V lost 0 bases and J 0 bases, leaving 9 bases between the germline ends. The CDR3 loop spans 16 amino acids. Germline-derived CDR1 and CDR2 are LGHNA and YNFKEQ. The CDR3 here is CASSQDRGNSGNTIYF. The CDR3 DNA follows: TGTGCCAGCAGCCAAGATAGAGGAAACTCTGGAAACACCATATATTTT.

This chain uses TRBV11-2 with TRBJ1-1; 9 bases are a match to TRBD1. This CDR3 contains 15 residues. Germline assignment: CDR1 SGHAT and CDR2 FQNNGV. The V segment lost 8 bases and the J segment 1 base; nucleotides outside the gene matches: 8. Written as DNA, the CDR3 is TGTGCCAGCCGTGACAGGGGGTTTTCGAACACTGAAGCTTTCTTT. Its protein is CASRDRGFSNTEAFF.

The genes are TRBV7-9 and TRBJ2-4, with TRBD2 matching over 12 bases. With 5 bases clipped from V and 7 bases from J, the junction kept 3 bases outside the gene matches. This CDR3 is built from 14 residues. Germline CDR1 is SEHNR and CDR2 is FQNEAQ (reference sequence). The chain's CDR3 is CASSPGTSGNIQYF. Written as DNA, the CDR3 is TGTGCCAGCAGCCCGGGGACTAGCGGGAACATTCAGTACTTC.

This clone has just a few counts. The CDR3 sequence: CASKGAGDNTGELFF. CDR3 bases: TGTGCCAGCAAGGGAGCGGGAGACAACACCGGGGAGCTGTTTTTT. The gene calls are TRBV6-6 and TRBJ2-2, with 8 bases identical to TRBD2. The germline gives CDR1 MNHNY, CDR2 SVGAGI (reference sequence). The CDR3 is 15 amino acids. J lost 2 bases, V lost 7 bases, and 6 bases had no gene match.

A few counts support this clone. The V call is TRBV4-3, the J call TRBJ1-2; 7 positions match TRBD1. CDR1 LGHNA and CDR2 YSLEER come from the germline V gene. Trimming removed 4 bases from V and 4 bases from J; junction bases left unmatched: 0. This CDR3 spans 12 amino acids. For the CDR3, the DNA is TGCGCCAGCAGCCGGGACAGCTATGGCTACACCTTC. Its translation is CASSRDSYGYTF.

V and J are TRBV10-3 and TRBJ1-2, with 8 bases identical to TRBD1. The CDR3 runs 13 residues. J gave up 6 bases and V 10 bases, and 10 bases lay outside the gene matches. Germline CDR1 is ENHRY and CDR2 is SYGVKD. In DNA, the CDR3 is TGTGCCACCGGCGAGGGACAGGTTGATGGCTACACCTTC. Its translation is CATGEGQVDGYTF.